This is a list of T cell receptor beta chains from one sample in a study of CD8+CD57+ T cells in acquired aplastic anemia. TCRdb itself ran the reads through MiXCR, one entry per CDR3 protein. The table records roughly 160,000 distinct CDR3 sequences, roughly 48% of them present only once. The sequenced sample was sorted CD4+, CD8+, or CD8+CD57+ T cells (not recorded which) from PBMCs. These receptors were collected from a human donor with aplastic anemia. Each CDR3 is given with its conserved first and last residue. The D gene is left open where the match is weak. Some rows have no size entry. The others give once, few or many, or a class for an expanded clone.

clone_size	d_call	v_call	j_call	cdr3_nt	cdr3_aa
many	.	TRBV18	TRBJ2-7	TGTGCCAGCTCGGGCGGGACCCTTCTCGAGCAGTACTTC	CASSGGTLLEQYF
.	TRBD1	TRBV19	TRBJ1-2	TGTGCCAGTACCTCAGGGGGCCGGGGCTACACCTTC	CASTSGGRGYTF
.	.	TRBV19	TRBJ2-5	TGTGCCAGTAGTACCTCACGAAAAGAGACCCAGTACTTC	CASSTSRKETQYF
.	.	TRBV29-1	TRBJ1-6	TGCAGCGTTAGGAACGGGGACTCACCCCTCCACTTT	CSVRNGDSPLHF
.	.	TRBV30	TRBJ1-1	TGTGCCTGGGATCGGGAGCAAGGAGCTTTCTTT	CAWDREQGAFF
many	TRBD2	TRBV10-3	TRBJ2-3	TGTGCCATCAGTGAGAGCCGGACTAGCGGGGCAGATACGCAGTATTTT	CAISESRTSGADTQYF
many	.	TRBV4-3	TRBJ2-7	TGCGCCAGCAGCCAAGATTCAGGGACCCCCTACGAGCAGTACTTC	CASSQDSGTPYEQYF
.	TRBD2	TRBV25-1	TRBJ2-1	TGTGCCAGCAGTGATCCGGGACTAGCGGGAGGAGGGTACAATGAGCAGTTCTTC	CASSDPGLAGGGYNEQFF
many	TRBD1	TRBV2	TRBJ1-5	TGTGCCAGCAGTGCCGGGACAGGGAATGGACCCCAGCATTTT	CASSAGTGNGPQHF
.	.	TRBV29-1	TRBJ2-5	TGCAGCGCCTCTGTAGCGGCTAGCACAGTTACGCAGTACTTC	CSASVAASTVTQYF
.	.	TRBV7-6	TRBJ2-7	TGTGCCAGCCTAGCAGCGGGCTCCTACGAGCAGTACTTC	CASLAAGSYEQYF
many	.	TRBV6-5	TRBJ2-5	TGTGCCAGCAGTTACACTGTTTTGGAGACCCAGTACTTC	CASSYTVLETQYF
many	.	TRBV20-1	TRBJ2-5	TGCAGTGCTAAGGCTGCAGAGACCCAGTACTTC	CSAKAAETQYF
many	.	TRBV7-9	TRBJ2-7	TGTGCCAGCAGCTTGGCCCCGACCCACGAGCAGTACTTC	CASSLAPTHEQYF
medium-sized	.	TRBV29-1	TRBJ1-1	TGCAGCGCGCGGAACACTGAAGCTTTCTTT	CSARNTEAFF
.	.	TRBV14	TRBJ1-3	TGTGCCAGCAGTCACCGACAGAGCCCTGGAAACACCATATATTTT	CASSHRQSPGNTIYF
many	.	TRBV5-8	TRBJ2-3	TGTGCCAGCAGCTTGTCAGGGAATCAAGATACGCAGTATTTT	CASSLSGNQDTQYF
.	TRBD2	TRBV11-1	TRBJ2-3	TGTGCCAGCAGCTTAGCGAACCTAGCGGGGGTCCAAGATACGCAGTATTTT	CASSLANLAGVQDTQYF
many	TRBD2	TRBV5-1	TRBJ2-2	TGCGCCAGCAGCTTGACTAGCGGGTGGAACACCGGGGAGCTGTTTTTT	CASSLTSGWNTGELFF
.	TRBD1	TRBV7-6	TRBJ2-7	TGTGCCAGCAGCCCTCGGGGACAGGAGCAGTACTTC	CASSPRGQEQYF
many	TRBD2	TRBV5-4	TRBJ2-3	TGTGCCAGCAGCTCAGGACTAGCGGGAAACCTAGATACGCAGTATTTT	CASSSGLAGNLDTQYF
.	.	TRBV19	TRBJ2-5	TGTGCCAGTACCCTTGGACAGTCGGGCCAAGAGACCCAGTACTTC	CASTLGQSGQETQYF
.	.	TRBV9	TRBJ1-2	TGTGCCAGCAGCGGGACGGCCGGATCTAGCTATGGCTACACCTTC	CASSGTAGSSYGYTF
.	.	TRBV20-1	TRBJ1-4	TGCAGTGCTAGGGGGGGATGGGATTCAAGACTGTTTTTT	CSARGGWDSRLFF
.	.	TRBV28	TRBJ2-7	TGTGCCAGCAGTCCGACGGCGGGGCCTTACAATTACGAGCAGTACTTC	CASSPTAGPYNYEQYF
.	.	TRBV15	TRBJ2-1	TGTGCCACCAGCAAAGAATGGGGACGGGGCGATGAGCAGTTCTTC	CATSKEWGRGDEQFF
few	TRBD2	TRBV5-1	TRBJ2-1	TGCGCCAACAGCTCCTGGGTAGCGGGGGTTACCTACAATGAGCAGTTCTTC	CANSSWVAGVTYNEQFF
.	.	TRBV29-1	TRBJ2-7	TGCAGCGTGTCAGGCAGGACCAACTCCTACGAGCAGTACTTC	CSVSGRTNSYEQYF
.	.	TRBV10-1	TRBJ2-2	TGCGCCAGCAGTGATGGGACCGCCGGGGAGCTGTTTTTT	CASSDGTAGELFF
medium-sized	TRBD1	TRBV2	TRBJ2-5	TGTGCCAGCAGTGAAGGGGGACAGGGGATCGGAGAGACCCAGTACTTC	CASSEGGQGIGETQYF
few	.	TRBV10-3	TRBJ1-1	TGTGCCAGCTCACCCCCCCTTACAGGGACGGGTGGGAACACTGAAGCTTTCTTT	CASSPPLTGTGGNTEAFF
few	TRBD1	TRBV10-3	TRBJ2-7	TGTGCCATCAGTGAGTCGACTGTGGGACAGGGTGCCTACGAGCAGTACTTC	CAISESTVGQGAYEQYF
many	.	TRBV19	TRBJ2-3	TGTGCCAGTAGTATAGAAGGGACGCTTAGCACAGATACGCAGTATTTT	CASSIEGTLSTDTQYF
.	TRBD2	TRBV10-3	TRBJ2-3	TGTGCCACCGAGCGGGAGAGCACAGATACGCAGTATTTT	CATERESTDTQYF
.	TRBD1	TRBV7-9	TRBJ1-1	TGTGCCAGCTCCGGACAGGGAGGTGAAGCTTTCTTT	CASSGQGGEAFF
.	.	TRBV7-9	TRBJ2-6	TGTGCCAGCAGCGAAACTGGGGCCAACGTCCTGACTTTC	CASSETGANVLTF
few	TRBD1	TRBV11-2	TRBJ1-2	TGTGCCAGCAGCGTGGTGGGGACAGGCGACAACTATGGCTACACCTTC	CASSVVGTGDNYGYTF
many	.	TRBV7-9	TRBJ1-3	TGTGCCAGCAGCTTAGTAAAGGCAGGACGCTCTGGAAACACCATATATTTT	CASSLVKAGRSGNTIYF
.	TRBD1	TRBV10-1	TRBJ1-5	TGCGCCAGCAGCACGGGACAGGGTCGGGTTTATAGCAGTCAGCCCCAGCATTTT	CASSTGQGRVYSSQPQHF
many	.	TRBV6-2/TRBV6-3	TRBJ2-7	TGTGCCAGCAAGGACTCATCCTACGAGCAGTACTTC	CASKDSSYEQYF
many	.	TRBV7-2	TRBJ1-5	TGTGCCAGCAGCTTAGCGGCAGGTAGCAATCAGCCCCAGCATTTT	CASSLAAGSNQPQHF
.	.	TRBV13	TRBJ2-2	TGTGCCAGCAGCCGACCGGGAAGCTTGAACACCGGGGAGCTGTTTTTT	CASSRPGSLNTGELFF
many	.	TRBV2	TRBJ1-3	TGTGCCAGCAAAAGAGAGCAAGGAAACACCATATATTTT	CASKREQGNTIYF
.	.	TRBV29-1	TRBJ2-7	TGCAGCGTTGGGGTCAACTCCTACGGGCAGTACTTC	CSVGVNSYGQYF
many	TRBD2	TRBV20-1	TRBJ2-1	TGCAGTGCTTCTCCCACTAGCGGGGGGGATGAGCAGTTTTTC	CSASPTSGGDEQFF
.	TRBD1	TRBV10-2	TRBJ2-7	TGCGCCAGCAGCGGGACAGGATTCCACTACGAGCAGTACTTC	CASSGTGFHYEQYF
many	.	TRBV20-1	TRBJ2-7	TGCGGTGCTGAGGCGGATCACTCCTACGAGCAGTACTTC	CGAEADHSYEQYF
.	.	TRBV12-5	TRBJ1-5	TGTGCTAGTGGAGCCGGGGTGAATCAGCCCCAGCATTTT	CASGAGVNQPQHF
few	TRBD1	TRBV2	TRBJ1-1	TGTGCCAGCACCGGTACAGGGGCGGTCACTGAAGCTTTCTTT	CASTGTGAVTEAFF
many	.	TRBV20-1	TRBJ2-1	TGCAGTGCTAGTGAGACAGGCTCCTACAATGAGCAGTTCTTC	CSASETGSYNEQFF
.	TRBD1	TRBV29-1	TRBJ2-3	TGCAGCGTTGAAGCGGGGGACAGGGGGACAGATACGCAGTATTTT	CSVEAGDRGTDTQYF
.	TRBD2	TRBV5-4	TRBJ2-1	TGTGCCAGCGGCTTGGCCGGCGGGAGTGTGTCTAATGAGCAGTTCTTC	CASGLAGGSVSNEQFF
.	.	TRBV7-2	TRBJ1-5	TGTGCCAGCAGCCCCCGTACGGGTTCGAATCAGCCCCAGCATTTT	CASSPRTGSNQPQHF
few	.	TRBV7-6	TRBJ1-2	TGTGCCAGCAGCTTAGGCGGTCGCGGGGGTGGCTACACCTTC	CASSLGGRGGGYTF
.	TRBD2	TRBV7-3	TRBJ2-7	TGTGCCAGCAGCTTAACCGGCCAGGGAGGGTTCTACGAGCAGTACTTC	CASSLTGQGGFYEQYF
.	.	TRBV11-1	TRBJ1-5	TGTGCCAGCAGCTTAGTCCCCTCAGGGTATAGCAATCAGCCCCAGCATTTT	CASSLVPSGYSNQPQHF
.	.	TRBV4-1	TRBJ2-7	TGCGCCAGCAGCCAAGGGAGGACTAACGAGCAGTACTTC	CASSQGRTNEQYF
.	TRBD1	TRBV7-2	TRBJ1-6	TGTGCCAACAGCCCAAGGGAGGGACAGAATTCACCCCTCCACTTT	CANSPREGQNSPLHF
.	.	TRBV9	TRBJ2-2	TGTGCCACATCGAAGGGGAACACCGGGGAGCTGTTTTTT	CATSKGNTGELFF